This T cell receptor (beta chain) was documented in a study of blood T cell repertoires in COVID-19. In the authors' methods: Researchers report that nucleated cell counts were estimated from reference gene primer amplification. Profiling relied on immunoSEQ multiplex PCR, and the TCRdb table lists in-frame clones only, not all of them. The DNA gave D and trimming, while V, J and clone size come from that table. Of fewer than 70,000 clones listed, 80% to 90% are singletons. The germline V and J ends were trimmed by 2 bases and 0 bases, with 12 bases remaining between them. CDR3 length: 17 amino acids. Looked up from germline, CDR1 is SGHKS and CDR2 is YYEKEE (reference sequence).

The chain is built from TRBV5-5 and TRBJ1-6; possible D gene TRBD1, 5 bases. The sequence was obtained from a woman aged 70-85 years with active COVID-19. Sequences were obtained from peripheral blood. CDR3 sequence reads: CASSLRQTSSYNSPLHF. The CDR3 nucleotides read TGTGCCAGCAGCTTACGACAGACGAGCTCCTATAATTCACCCCTCCACTTT.